These 18 T cell receptor beta chains originate from one sample sequenced in a study of memory CD4+ T cells and cytomegalovirus serostatus. The sort gate was single viable CD3+CD4+CD8-CD45RO+ cells for memory CD4+ T cells. Some clones are missing from TCRdb's copy, which holds only in-frame ones; the method was immunoSEQ multiplex PCR. This sample has about 42,000 clones, with around 80% found just once. Sequenced material: memory CD4+ T cells from blood. All receptors come from an adult in good health and CMV-seronegative.

The V call is TRBV5-6, the J call TRBJ1-1, with TRBD1 matching over 9 bases. The CDR3 contains 14 residues. V was clipped by 5 bases and J by 8 bases; unmatched bases: 10. Germline V lookup: CDR1 SGHDT, CDR2 YYEEEE. CDR3 loop: CASRSTGGTFEAFF. The CDR3 DNA sequence: TGTGCCAGCAGGTCGACAGGGGGAACCTTCGAAGCTTTCTTT. The full variable domain, its missing parts supplied by reference TRBV5-6 and TRBJ1-1, is DAGVTQSPTHLIKTRGQQVTLRCSPKSGHDTVSWYQQALGQGPQFIFQYYEEEERQRGNFPDRFSGHQFPNYSSELNVNALLLGDSALYLCASRSTGGTFEAFFGQGTRLTVV.

This clone was found a few times. This chain links TRBV4-1 with TRBJ1-1; 9 bases line up with TRBD1. Germline CDR1 reads MGHRA; CDR2 reads YSYEKL. Germline trimming cut 3 bases from V and 4 bases from J; bases unmatched to any gene: 6. This CDR3 has 15 residues. In DNA form, the CDR3 reads TGCGCCAGCAGCCATGTGGACAGGGGATCCACTGAAGCTTTCTTT. Translation gives CASSHVDRGSTEAFF.

Note on this clone: Mismatch with germline at one junction end may stem from a read error. The chain links TRBV7-9 to TRBJ1-6; 7 bases align to TRBD1. Per germline, CDR1 SEHNR and CDR2 FQNEAQ (reference sequence). The CDR3 has 15 residues. The CDR3 DNA follows: TGTGCCAGCAGCCCCAAGACAGGGTATAGTTCACCCCTCCACTTT. It codes for CASSPKTGYSSPLHF. Full variable domain (missing parts from reference TRBV7-9 and TRBJ1-6): DTGVSQNPRHKITKRGQNVTFRCDPISEHNRLYWYRQTLGQGPEFLTYFQNEAQLEKSRLLSDRFSAERPKGSFSTLEIQRTEQGDSAMYLCASSPKTGYSSPLHFGNGTRLTVT.

This sequence joins TRBV2 and TRBJ1-5; TRBD1 might be the D (5 bases). The CDR3 is 13 residues long. Trimming removed 4 bases from V and 3 bases from J, with 7 bases in between. Germline CDR1 reads SNHLY; CDR2 reads FYNNEI. CDR3: CASSGQINQPQHF. The CDR3 nucleotides are TGTGCCAGCAGTGGACAGATCAATCAGCCCCAGCATTTT. The full variable domain, in which reference TRBV2 and TRBJ1-5 provide the parts outside the CDR3, is EPEVTQTPSHQVTQMGQEVILRCVPISNHLYFYWYRQILGQKVEFLVSFYNNEISEKSEIFDDQFSVERPDGSNFTLKIRSTKLEDSAMYFCASSGQINQPQHFGDGTRLSIL.

The chain recombines TRBV9 with TRBJ1-2; D is undetermined. Between the trimmed V and J ends, which lost 3 bases and 2 bases, there was a span of 17 bases. Germline assignment: CDR1 SGDLS and CDR2 YYNGEE. CDR3 length: 16 residues. The DNA of the CDR3 is TGTGCCAGCAGCGGCCGACCCAAGGGAGGCAACTATGGCTACACCTTC. Protein sequence: CASSGRPKGGNYGYTF. The variable domain in full, with the rest retrieved from reference TRBV9 and TRBJ1-2, is DSGVTQTPKHLITATGQRVTLRCSPRSGDLSVYWYQQSLDQGLQFLIQYYNGEERAKGNILERFSAQQFPDLHSELNLSSLELGDSALYFCASSGRPKGGNYGYTFGSGTRLTVV.

This rearrangement joins TRBV7-9 to TRBJ2-1; D remains unclear. Germline CDR1 SEHNR, CDR2 FQNEAQ (reference sequence). The CDR3 consists of 15 residues. V was pared by 0 bases and J by 5 bases, with 11 bases between. In DNA form, the CDR3 reads TGTGCCAGCAGCTTAGCAGGGATTGCAAACAATGAGCAGTTCTTC. The encoded protein is CASSLAGIANNEQFF.

This clone has only a few counts. The chain employs TRBV29-1 and TRBJ2-3; D might be TRBD1 (5 bases). CDR3 length: 14 residues. Trimming removed 7 bases at V and 0 bases at J, with 14 bases between. Per germline, CDR1 SQVTM and CDR2 ANQGSEA. The CDR3 is CSAPRAGSTDTQYF. The CDR3, as DNA: TGCAGCGCCCCCCGGGCAGGGAGCACAGATACGCAGTATTTT.

This sequence joins TRBV9 and TRBJ1-1, with D possibly matching TRBD1 (5 bases). Germline V gene lookup returns CDR1 SGDLS and CDR2 YYNGEE. V lost 0 bases and J lost 6, with 9 bases in between. This CDR3 spans 13 amino acids. CDR3 sequence: CASSVGGVAEAFF. Written as DNA, the CDR3 is TGTGCCAGCAGCGTAGGAGGGGTCGCTGAAGCTTTCTTT.

This sequence joins TRBV19 and TRBJ1-4; D unclear. The CDR3 has 14 residues. Germline values: CDR1 LNHDA, CDR2 SQIVND (reference sequence). V was cut by 9 bases and J by 5 bases, with 16 bases left in between. The DNA of the CDR3 is TGTGCCAGCAACCGTCTTAGGAGCAATGAAAAACTGTTTTTT. It codes for CASNRLRSNEKLFF.

The chain joins TRBV7-9 to TRBJ2-5; possibly TRBD1 or TRBD2 for D (6 bases each). CDR1 is SEHNR and CDR2 is FQNEAQ in the germline V gene (reference sequence). The germline V and J ends were trimmed by 5 bases and 4 bases, with 20 bases remaining between them. There are 16 residues in the CDR3. This CDR3 reads CASSPHSGAQGETQYF. In DNA form, the CDR3 reads TGTGCCAGCAGCCCACATTCGGGGGCTCAGGGAGAGACCCAGTACTTC.

The J gene is TRBJ1-1, the V gene TRBV2, with D possibly TRBD1 on 5 matching bases. This CDR3 is built from 16 residues. Looked up from germline, CDR1 is SNHLY and CDR2 is FYNNEI. Trimming removed 6 bases from V and 0 bases from J, with 17 bases in between. CDR3 sequence: CASRSRIDSLNTEAFF. The CDR3 nucleotides read TGTGCCAGCAGGTCCCGTATAGACAGCTTGAACACTGAAGCTTTCTTT.

V is TRBV25-1 and J is TRBJ1-1; D might be TRBD1 (5 bases). In germline, CDR1 is MGHDK, CDR2 SYGVNS. CDR3 length: 14 residues. Trimming took off 4 bases at V and 3 bases at J, with 12 bases between the two ends. The chain's CDR3 is CASSGRAWDTEAFF. CDR3 nucleotides: TGTGCCAGCAGTGGCAGGGCTTGGGACACTGAAGCTTTCTTT.

This clone was seen only a few times. The chain recombines TRBV7-9 with TRBJ2-5, with D tentatively TRBD1 (6 bases). This CDR3 comprises 16 residues. Germline V CDR1 and CDR2: SEHNR, FQNEAQ (reference sequence). The V and J ends lost 4 bases and 5 bases respectively, with 20 bases between them. CDR3: CASSSGTSQHGETQYF. DNA for the CDR3: TGTGCCAGCAGCTCCGGGACATCCCAACACGGGGAGACCCAGTACTTC.

The chain joins TRBV7-9 to TRBJ1-5; 8 nucleotides match TRBD1. J lost 2 bases, V lost 1 base, and 4 bases had no gene match. The CDR3 covers 16 residues. CDR1 and CDR2 from the germline V gene are SEHNR and FQNEAQ (reference sequence). The CDR3 loop is CASSLDRGNRNQPQHF. CDR3 nucleotide sequence: TGTGCCAGCAGCTTAGACAGGGGGAATCGCAATCAGCCCCAGCATTTT.

This sequence joins TRBV6-5 and TRBJ2-6; D assignment may be TRBD1 or TRBD2 (5 bases each). Trimming removed 8 bases at V and 4 bases at J, with 12 bases between. This CDR3 has 14 residues. Germline values: CDR1 MNHEY, CDR2 SVGAGI. In nucleotides, the CDR3 is TGTGCCAGCGGTCAGGGACCCGGGGCCAACGTCCTGACTTTC. Residues: CASGQGPGANVLTF.

This clone came up once. The DNA of the CDR3 is TGTGCCAGCAGTTACTCGAGGGTTCCAGGGAGGAATACGCAGTATTTT. Translating it yields CASSYSRVPGRNTQYF. The chain combines TRBV6-5 with TRBJ2-3, with D possibly TRBD2 on 6 matching bases. The CDR3 contains 16 residues. From germline, CDR1 is MNHEY and CDR2 SVGAGI. V lost 0 bases, J lost 7 bases, and 17 bases lay in between.

Written as DNA, the CDR3 is TGTGCCAGCAGTACCGACCGCCGCTATGGCTACACCTTC. Translated, it gives CASSTDRRYGYTF. This chain uses TRBV5-8 with TRBJ1-2; no clear D. V gave up 5 bases and J gave up 4 bases, with 12 bases separating them. Germline V lookup: CDR1 SGHTS, CDR2 YDEGEE. The CDR3 loop spans 13 amino acids.

This CDR3 is CASSLSPRQGGYGYTF. DNA of the CDR3: TGTGCCAGCAGTTTATCGCCCAGGCAGGGAGGCTATGGCTACACCTTC. The V gene is TRBV27, the J gene TRBJ1-2, with D maybe TRBD1 (5 bases). V lost 0 bases to trimming and J lost 4 bases, with 15 bases between them. The CDR3 runs 16 residues. Germline CDR1 is MNHEY and CDR2 is SMNVEV (reference sequence).